This T cell receptor beta chain was profiled in a study of blood T cell repertoires in COVID-19. Study in general: Acute-phase and convalescent COVID-19 samples originated in the United States, Italy and Spain. T cells, B-cell-depleted T cells, or PBMCs supplied cDNA or gDNA.

Data came from immunoSEQ multiplex PCR; TCRdb stores just in-frame clones and leaves some out. Among 240,000 or so clones, around four fifths were seen once, and the ten largest hold over 1.5%. V was pared by 3 bases and J by 2 bases, with 10 bases between. This CDR3 comprises 14 residues. Germline CDR1 reads SGHTA; CDR2 reads FQGNSA. Sequencing was carried out using peripheral blood. The gene calls are TRBV7-2 and TRBJ2-5, with TRBD1 as a possible D gene (6 bases). The TCR originated in a woman aged 80 or over with acute or convalescent COVID-19. The CDR3 is CASSLQGPQETQYF. CDR3 sequence (DNA): TGTGCCAGCAGCTTGCAGGGGCCTCAAGAGACCCAGTACTTC.